A single sample is the source of the 9 T cell receptor beta chains below, sequenced in a study of T cells in women clearing cervical HPV infection. The repertoire was sequenced with immunoSEQ multiplex PCR; TCRdb's copy has only in-frame clones and lacks some. In all, the sample yields 40,000 to 55,000 clones. The source material was blood buffy coat. All receptors derive from a woman between 18 and 70 years old with a cervical HPV16 infection that either progressed to CIN3+ or cleared (not recorded which).

Regarding this clone: Read data end 3 residues before the CDR3 end; the end is taken from the germline J gene. J is TRBJ1-2 and V is TRBV10-2; a possible D gene is TRBD1 (5 bases). Trimming took 5 bases from V and 3 from J, leaving 13 bases between them. Germline CDR1 is WSHSY and CDR2 is SAAADI. This CDR3 is 14 amino acids long. The CDR3 is CASSPFAGDYGYTF. The DNA read from the CDR3 is TGCGCCAGCAGTCCCTTCGCGGGGGACTATGGC.

Concerning this clone itself: The read ends 3 residues early relative to the CDR3; the germline J gene fills the gap. The chain combines TRBV20-1 with TRBJ2-7; no clear D gene. V lost 5 bases to trimming and J lost 6 bases, with 11 bases between them. There are 11 residues in the CDR3. The germline V gene has CDR1 DFQATT and CDR2 SNEGSKA (reference sequence). CDR3 bases read: TGCAGTGCTGCTCCTACCTCCGAG. As protein: CSAAPTSE. The CDR3 in its entirety is CSAAPTSEQYF.

Details on this clone: The observed sequence ends 3 residues before the CDR3 terminus, with the missing tail filled in from the germline J gene. The chain couples TRBV7-2 to TRBJ2-7, with a weak D call TRBD2 (5 bases). Per the germline V gene, CDR1 is SGHTA and CDR2 is FQGNSA. The length of the CDR3 is 14 residues. Trimming pared 5 bases from V and 3 bases from J, leaving 14 bases between. CDR3 residues: CASSPNGLLYEQYF. The CDR3 bases that were read are TGTGCCAGCAGCCCAAACGGACTTCTCTACGAG.

Details on this clone: The sequence runs out 3 residues before the end of the CDR3; the remainder is reconstructed from the germline J gene. The chain has TRBV12-3 or TRBV12-4 and TRBJ2-7; 7 bases map to TRBD1. V lost 6 bases and J lost 0; bases outside the gene matches: 5. The CDR3 extends over 14 amino acids. The sequenced CDR3 bases are TGTGCCAGCAGGTCGACAGGGACCTCCTACGAG. This encodes CASRSTGTSYE. The complete CDR3 protein is CASRSTGTSYEQYF.

Notes on this clone: The read gets to within 3 residues of the CDR3 end, and the germline J gene fills in the rest. The rearrangement uses TRBV2 and TRBJ2-4, with D unclear. Germline V gene lookup returns CDR1 SNHLY and CDR2 FYNNEI. The CDR3 runs to 14 residues. The ends were cut back, 2 bases at V and 6 bases at J, with 11 bases in the middle. CDR3 sequence: CASSETKGLNIQYF. The DNA read from the CDR3 is TGTGCCAGCAGTGAAACGAAAGGGTTAAACATT. The full variable domain, with the rest looked up from reference TRBV2 and TRBJ2-4, is EPEVTQTPSHQVTQMGQEVILRCVPISNHLYFYWYRQILGQKVEFLVSFYNNEISEKSEIFDDQFSVERPDGSNFTLKIRSTKLEDSAMYFCASSETKGLNIQYFGAGTRLSVL.

A word on this clone: Coverage ceases 3 residues before the CDR3 finishes, and the germline J gene fills in the end. The chain combines TRBV19 with TRBJ2-7, with a weak D call TRBD2 (5 bases). The ends were cut back, 10 bases at V and 0 bases at J, with 13 bases in the middle. The CDR3 spans 13 residues. CDR1 and CDR2 from the germline V gene are LNHDA and SQIVND (reference sequence). The sequenced CDR3 bases are TGTGCCACCTCCCGGGGTCTCTCCTACGAG. This translates into CATSRGLSYE. The complete CDR3 sequence is CATSRGLSYEQYF.

Details on this clone: The missing CDR3 end, 3 residues past where the read stops, is filled in from the germline J gene. The chain combines TRBV5-6 with TRBJ1-1; unclear D gene. This CDR3 is 13 amino acids long. The V end lost 1 base, the J end lost 1 base, and 5 bases lay between the germline ends. CDR1 SGHDT and CDR2 YYEEEE come from the germline V gene. CDR3 DNA (partial): TGTGCCAGCAGCTTGCGGGGGAACACTGAA. Amino acids: CASSLRGNTE. The entire CDR3 reads CASSLRGNTEAFF.

In regard to this clone: Read coverage stops 3 residues before the CDR3 terminus; the germline J gene supplies the remainder. The chain has TRBV19 and TRBJ2-3; D is undetermined. Germline CDR1 LNHDA, CDR2 SQIVND (reference sequence). Trimming pared 4 bases from V and 5 bases from J, leaving 7 bases between. The CDR3 totals 12 residues. CDR3 sequence reads: CASSTYRDTQYF. Partial CDR3 DNA: TGTGCCAGTAGTACATACAGAGATACG.

As regards this clone: The observed sequence ends 3 residues before the CDR3 terminus, with the missing tail filled in from the germline J gene. The chain uses TRBV19 and TRBJ2-7; TRBD2 aligns across 7 bases. Germline lookup yields CDR1 LNHDA and CDR2 SQIVND (reference sequence). The CDR3 has 15 residues. V dropped 5 bases and J dropped 2; count of bases not matched to a gene: 9. CDR3 bases read: TGTGCCAGTAGTCCTCGGGGGGAGGCGCCCTACGAG. Its protein is CASSPRGEAPYE. The entire CDR3 reads CASSPRGEAPYEQYF.